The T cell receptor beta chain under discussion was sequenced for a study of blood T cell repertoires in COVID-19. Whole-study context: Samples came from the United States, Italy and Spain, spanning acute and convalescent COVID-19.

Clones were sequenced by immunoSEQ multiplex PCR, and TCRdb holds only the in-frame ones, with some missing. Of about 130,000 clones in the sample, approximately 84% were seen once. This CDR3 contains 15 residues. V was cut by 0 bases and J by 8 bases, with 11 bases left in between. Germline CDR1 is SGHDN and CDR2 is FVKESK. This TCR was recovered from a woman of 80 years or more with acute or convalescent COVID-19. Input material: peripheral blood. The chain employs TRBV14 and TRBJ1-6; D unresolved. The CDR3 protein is CASSQEALRDSPLHF. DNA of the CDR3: TGTGCCAGCAGCCAAGAGGCCCTGAGGGATTCACCCCTCCACTTT.